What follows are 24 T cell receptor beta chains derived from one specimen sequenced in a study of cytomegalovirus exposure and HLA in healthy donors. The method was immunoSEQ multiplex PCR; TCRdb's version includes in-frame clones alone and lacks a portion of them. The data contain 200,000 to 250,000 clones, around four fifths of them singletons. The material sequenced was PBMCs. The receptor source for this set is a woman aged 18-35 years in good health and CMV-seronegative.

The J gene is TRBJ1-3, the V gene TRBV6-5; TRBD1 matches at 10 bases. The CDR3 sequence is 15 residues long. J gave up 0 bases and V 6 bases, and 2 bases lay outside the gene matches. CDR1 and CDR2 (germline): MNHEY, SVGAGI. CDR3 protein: CASRTGGNSGNTIYF. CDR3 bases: TGTGCCAGCAGGACAGGGGGCAACTCTGGAAACACCATATATTTT.

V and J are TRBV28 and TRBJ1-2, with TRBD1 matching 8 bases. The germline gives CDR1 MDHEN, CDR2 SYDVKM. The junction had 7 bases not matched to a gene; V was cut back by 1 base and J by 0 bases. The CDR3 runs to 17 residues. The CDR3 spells CASSLSGGLPSNYGYTF. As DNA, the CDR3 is TGTGCCAGCAGTTTATCAGGGGGCCTCCCCTCTAACTATGGCTACACCTTC.

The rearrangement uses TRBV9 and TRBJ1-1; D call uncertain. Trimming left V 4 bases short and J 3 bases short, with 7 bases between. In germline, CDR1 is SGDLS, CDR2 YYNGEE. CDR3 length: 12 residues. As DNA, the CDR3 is TGTGCCAGCAGCCCCGGGGACACTGAAGCTTTCTTT. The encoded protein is CASSPGDTEAFF.

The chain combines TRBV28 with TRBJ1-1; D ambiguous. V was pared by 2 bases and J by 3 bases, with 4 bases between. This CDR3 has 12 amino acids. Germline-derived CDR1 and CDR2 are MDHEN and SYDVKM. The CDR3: CASSLGYTEAFF. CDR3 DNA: TGTGCCAGCAGTTTAGGGTACACTGAAGCTTTCTTT.

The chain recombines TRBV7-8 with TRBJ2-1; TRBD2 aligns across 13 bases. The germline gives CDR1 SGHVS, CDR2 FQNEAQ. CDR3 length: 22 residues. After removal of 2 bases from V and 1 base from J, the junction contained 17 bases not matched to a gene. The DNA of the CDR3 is TGTGCCAGCAGCTTAAGTAAAAGGTATAGGACTAGCGGGAGCGGATCCTACAATGAGCAGTTCTTC. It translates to CASSLSKRYRTSGSGSYNEQFF.

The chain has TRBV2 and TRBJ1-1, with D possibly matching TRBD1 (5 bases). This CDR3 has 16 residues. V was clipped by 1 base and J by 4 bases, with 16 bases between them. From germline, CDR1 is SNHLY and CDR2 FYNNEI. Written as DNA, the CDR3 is TGTGCCAGCAGTGAAGGTTTCATGCAGGGATTCACTGAAGCTTTCTTT. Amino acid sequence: CASSEGFMQGFTEAFF.

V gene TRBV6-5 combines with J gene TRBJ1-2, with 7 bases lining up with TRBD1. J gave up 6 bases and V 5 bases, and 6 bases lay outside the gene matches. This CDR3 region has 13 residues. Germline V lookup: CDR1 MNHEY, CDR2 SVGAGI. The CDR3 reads CASSLQGGNGYTF. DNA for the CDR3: TGTGCCAGCAGTCTTCAGGGGGGAAATGGCTACACCTTC.

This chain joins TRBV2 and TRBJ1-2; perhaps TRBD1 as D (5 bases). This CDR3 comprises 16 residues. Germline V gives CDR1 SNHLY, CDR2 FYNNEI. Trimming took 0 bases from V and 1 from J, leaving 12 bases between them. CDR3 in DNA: TGTGCCAGCAGTGAAGCGCAGAGGGACCGTAACTATGGCTACACCTTC. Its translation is CASSEAQRDRNYGYTF.

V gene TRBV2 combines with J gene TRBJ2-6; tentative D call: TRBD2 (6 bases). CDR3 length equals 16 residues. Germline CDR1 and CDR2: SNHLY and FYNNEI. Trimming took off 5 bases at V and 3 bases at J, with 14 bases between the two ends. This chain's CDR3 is CASSSEGSRGANVLTF. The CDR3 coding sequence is TGTGCCAGCAGTTCGGAGGGGTCCCGTGGGGCCAACGTCCTGACTTTC.

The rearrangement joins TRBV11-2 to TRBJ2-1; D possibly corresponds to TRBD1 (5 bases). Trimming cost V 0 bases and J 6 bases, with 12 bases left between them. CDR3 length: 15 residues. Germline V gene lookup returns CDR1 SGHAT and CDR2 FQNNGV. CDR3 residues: CASSLDRTGLNEQFF. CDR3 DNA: TGTGCCAGCAGCTTAGATCGAACAGGCCTCAATGAGCAGTTCTTC.

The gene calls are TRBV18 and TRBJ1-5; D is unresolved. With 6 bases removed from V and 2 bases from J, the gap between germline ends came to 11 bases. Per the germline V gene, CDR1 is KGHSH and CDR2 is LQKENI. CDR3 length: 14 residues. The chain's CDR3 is CASSLGSRNQPQHF. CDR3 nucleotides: TGTGCCAGCTCCCTCGGGTCGCGCAATCAGCCCCAGCATTTT.

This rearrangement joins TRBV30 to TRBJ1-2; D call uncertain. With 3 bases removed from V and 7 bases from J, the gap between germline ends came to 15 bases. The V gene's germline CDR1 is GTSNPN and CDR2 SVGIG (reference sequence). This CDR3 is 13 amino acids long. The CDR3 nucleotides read TGTGCCTGGAGCGAAACGAGGGTCAGTGGCTACACCTTC. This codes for CAWSETRVSGYTF. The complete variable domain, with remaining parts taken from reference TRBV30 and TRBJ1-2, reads SQTIHQWPATLVQPVGSPLSLECTVEGTSNPNLYWYRQAAGRGLQLLFYSVGIGQISSEVPQNLSASRPQDRQFILSSKKLLLSDSGFYLCAWSETRVSGYTFGSGTRLTVV.

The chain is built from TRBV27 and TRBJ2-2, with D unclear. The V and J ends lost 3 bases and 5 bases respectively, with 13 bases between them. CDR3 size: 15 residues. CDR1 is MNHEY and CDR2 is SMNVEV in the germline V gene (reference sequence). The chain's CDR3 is CASSFAARGTGELFF. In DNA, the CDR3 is TGTGCCAGCAGTTTTGCGGCAAGAGGTACCGGGGAGCTGTTTTTT.

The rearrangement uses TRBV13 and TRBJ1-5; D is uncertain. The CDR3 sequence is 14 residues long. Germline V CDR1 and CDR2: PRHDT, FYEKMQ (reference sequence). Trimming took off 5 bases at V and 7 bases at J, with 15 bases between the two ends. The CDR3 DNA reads TGTGCCAGCAGCAAAGGCCGGGGAGACCAGCCCCAGCATTTT. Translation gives CASSKGRGDQPQHF.

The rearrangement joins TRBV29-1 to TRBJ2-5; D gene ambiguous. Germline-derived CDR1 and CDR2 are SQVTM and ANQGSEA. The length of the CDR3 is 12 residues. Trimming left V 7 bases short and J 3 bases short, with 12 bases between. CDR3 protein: CSAVTWEETQYF. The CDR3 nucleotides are TGCAGCGCCGTCACGTGGGAAGAGACCCAGTACTTC.

The CDR3 sequence: CASSGGRTTLNEQFF. The CDR3 DNA reads as TGTGCCAGCAGCGGTGGGAGGACTACCCTTAATGAGCAGTTCTTC. V gene TRBV7-9 combines with J gene TRBJ2-1; D is perhaps TRBD2 (6 bases). Trimming shortened V by 5 bases and J by 7 bases, and 18 bases separated the two germline ends. The CDR3 is 15 amino acids. CDR1 and CDR2 (germline): SEHNR, FQNEAQ (reference sequence).

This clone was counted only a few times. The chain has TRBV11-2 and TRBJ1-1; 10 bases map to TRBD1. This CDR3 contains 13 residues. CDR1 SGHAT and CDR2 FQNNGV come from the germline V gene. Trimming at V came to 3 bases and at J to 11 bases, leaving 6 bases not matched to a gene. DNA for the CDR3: TGTGCCAGCAGCTTGGGGACAGGGGAGGGGGCTTTCTTT. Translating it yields CASSLGTGEGAFF.

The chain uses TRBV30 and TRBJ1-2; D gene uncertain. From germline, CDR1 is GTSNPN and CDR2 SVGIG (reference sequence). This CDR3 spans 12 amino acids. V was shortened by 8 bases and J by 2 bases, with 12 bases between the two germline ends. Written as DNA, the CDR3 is TGTGCCCGATCCTTTGGCAACTATGGCTACACCTTC. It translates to CARSFGNYGYTF.

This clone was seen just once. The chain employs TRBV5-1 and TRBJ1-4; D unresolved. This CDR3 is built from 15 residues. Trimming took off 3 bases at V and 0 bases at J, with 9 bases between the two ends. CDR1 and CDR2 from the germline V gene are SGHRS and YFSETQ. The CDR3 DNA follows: TGCGCCAGCAGCTCAGGACGGGCAACTAATGAAAAACTGTTTTTT. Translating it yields CASSSGRATNEKLFF.

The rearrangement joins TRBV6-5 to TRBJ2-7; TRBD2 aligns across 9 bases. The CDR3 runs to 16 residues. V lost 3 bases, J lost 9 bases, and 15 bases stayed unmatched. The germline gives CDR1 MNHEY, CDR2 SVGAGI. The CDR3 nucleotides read TGTGCCAGCAGTTATCTCCCGGTGGTAGCGGGAGAGGGGCAGTACTTC. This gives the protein CASSYLPVVAGEGQYF.

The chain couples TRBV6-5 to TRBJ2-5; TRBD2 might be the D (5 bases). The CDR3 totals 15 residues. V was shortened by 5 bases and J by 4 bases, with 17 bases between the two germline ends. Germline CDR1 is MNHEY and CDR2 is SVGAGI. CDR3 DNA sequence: TGTGCCAGCAGTCCTCCCTCTCTAGCAGGAGAGACCCAGTACTTC. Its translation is CASSPPSLAGETQYF.

The CDR3 DNA follows: TGTGCCAGCAGTTTAGGAGCAAGCACAGATACGCAGTATTTT. Translating it yields CASSLGASTDTQYF. The chain joins TRBV6-6 to TRBJ2-3, with D unresolved. Trimming shortened V by 4 bases and J by 0 bases, and 8 bases separated the two germline ends. This CDR3 contains 14 residues. Germline CDR1 and CDR2: MNHNY and SVGAGI (reference sequence).

Here the CDR3 DNA reads TGTGCCAGCAGAGAGGACAGGGCGGTAAACACCGGGGAGCTGTTTTTT. Amino acids: CASREDRAVNTGELFF. The V call is TRBV2, the J call TRBJ2-2; 8 bases are a match to TRBD1. There are 16 residues in the CDR3. V gave up 6 bases and J gave up 2 bases; unmatched junction bases: 8. The germline CDR1 and CDR2 sequences are SNHLY and FYNNEI.

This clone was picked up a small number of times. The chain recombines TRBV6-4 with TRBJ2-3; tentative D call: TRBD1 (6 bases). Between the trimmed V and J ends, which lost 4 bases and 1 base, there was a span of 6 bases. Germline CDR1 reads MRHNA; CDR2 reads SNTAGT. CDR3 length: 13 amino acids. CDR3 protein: CASSGQGTDTQYF. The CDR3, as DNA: TGTGCCAGCAGTGGACAGGGCACAGATACGCAGTATTTT.